This TCR beta chain was captured in a study of long-term antiretroviral therapy in people with HIV. Regarding the study as a whole: Diversity rose after ART but stayed below transplant donor controls. Pre-ART expanded clones dominated the repertoire at every time point.

Points on this clone: Antigen: not known.

The immunoSEQ assay was v3.0, run at survey level. TCRdb's table, derived via immunoSEQ multiplex PCR, lists solely in-frame clones and lacks some. The sample includes 15,000 to 20,000 clones, roughly 96% of them seen just once. This CDR3 has 17 residues. V lost 4 bases and J lost 0; bases outside the gene matches: 6. Germline CDR1 reads SGHAT; CDR2 reads FQNNGV. This sequence originates from a man in his thirties or forties with HIV. The specimen comprised unsorted PBMCs, sampled around 10 years after starting antiretroviral therapy. The chain couples TRBV11-2 to TRBJ2-5, with 12 bases that match TRBD2. Here the CDR3 reads CASSSFLAGGHQETQYF. The CDR3 bases are TGTGCCAGCAGCTCATTTCTAGCGGGGGGGCACCAAGAGACCCAGTACTTC.